This is a list of T cell receptor beta chains from one sample in a study of T cell repertoires in cytomegalovirus infection. Which antigens these TCRs recognize remains unknown. TCRdb redid the calling of the reads with MiXCR, one entry per CDR3 protein. The sample lists about 500,000 distinct CDR3 sequences; 33% were seen once. This material consisted of cultured PBMCs, taken from culture after CMV antigen stimulation. These receptors all come from a human donor in good health (CMV status not recorded). Some clones in this sample may be carry-over from other donors' samples. The CDR3 runs from the conserved cysteine through the conserved F or W. The D gene is left open where the match is weak. Rows may omit the clone size; those that give it use once, few, many or a size class.

D gene,J gene,clone size,V gene,CDR3 DNA,CDR3 protein
TRBD1,TRBJ1-4,few,TRBV7-2,TGTGCCAGCAGCCCCGGGGACAGGGTTTATGAAAAACTGTTTTTT,CASSPGDRVYEKLFF
-,TRBJ2-2,-,TRBV12-3/TRBV12-4,TGTGCCAGCAGACCAGGACGCGGGGACGGGGAGCTGTTTTTT,CASRPGRGDGELFF
-,TRBJ1-2,once,TRBV11-2,TGTGCCAGCAGGGCAGGCGTTAACTATGGCTACACCTTC,CASRAGVNYGYTF
TRBD2,TRBJ2-2,-,TRBV20-1,TGCAGTGCTAGAACTAGCGGGAGCACCGGGGAGCTGTTTTTT,CSARTSGSTGELFF
-,TRBJ2-7,few,TRBV27,TGTGCCAGCAGCTCCCTCTGGGGTCCCCACGAGCAGTACTTC,CASSSLWGPHEQYF
-,TRBJ2-7,-,TRBV6-6,TGTGCCAGCAGTCGCCTCGGGACCCAGAGCTCCTACGAGCAGTACTTC,CASSRLGTQSSYEQYF
TRBD1,TRBJ1-4,few,TRBV7-8,TGTGCCAGCAGCGCGCCCGGGACAGGGTCAAGGGGACTGTTTTTT,CASSAPGTGSRGLFF
TRBD2,TRBJ2-7,-,TRBV27,TGTGCCAGCAGTGTCGGGACTAACTACGAGCAGTACTTC,CASSVGTNYEQYF
TRBD2,TRBJ2-1,-,TRBV6-6,TGTGCCAGCAGTTACTCACTAGCGGGAGTGACGAATGAGCAGTTCTTC,CASSYSLAGVTNEQFF
-,TRBJ2-1,-,TRBV12-3/TRBV12-4,TGTGCCAGCACCCAGAGTGGCAATGAGCAGTTCTTC,CASTQSGNEQFF
TRBD1,TRBJ1-1,-,TRBV27,TGTGCCAGCAGCTGGACAGGGCCTATGAACGTGAGGACTGAAGCTTTCTTT,CASSWTGPMNVRTEAFF
-,TRBJ1-4,-,TRBV11-2,TGTGCCAGCAGCTTAGGGCTATCTAATGAAAAACTGTTTTTT,CASSLGLSNEKLFF
TRBD2,TRBJ2-3,-,TRBV11-2,TGTGCCAGCAGCGAGGGAGCTAGCGGGAGCGTTAGCACAGATACGCAGTATTTT,CASSEGASGSVSTDTQYF
-,TRBJ2-2,-,TRBV19,TGTGCCAGTAGCACCTCTCTGAGCCGCGCCGGGGAGCTGTTTTTT,CASSTSLSRAGELFF
-,TRBJ1-4,few,TRBV7-9,TGTGCCAGCAGCCGCCATGAAAAACTGTTTTTT,CASSRHEKLFF
-,TRBJ2-7,few,TRBV2,TGTGCCAGCAGTGAACAAGGGTACGAGCAGTACTTC,CASSEQGYEQYF
-,TRBJ1-1,-,TRBV6-2/TRBV6-3,TGTGCCAGCAGTTCTCTATGGGCGAACACTGAAGCTTTCTTT,CASSSLWANTEAFF
TRBD2,TRBJ2-1,once,TRBV29-1,TGCAGCGTTGTAGGTAGCGGGAGCCGCCGTTCCTACAATGAGCAGTTCTTC,CSVVGSGSRRSYNEQFF
-,TRBJ2-7,many,TRBV7-2,TGTGCCAGCAGCTCTAACTCGGGAGTGAACTCCTACGAGCAGTACTTC,CASSSNSGVNSYEQYF
TRBD1,TRBJ2-5,-,TRBV7-2,TGTGCCAGCAGCACCGACAGGGTGAAGACCCAGTACTTC,CASSTDRVKTQYF
TRBD2,TRBJ2-3,many,TRBV7-2,TGTGCCAGCAGCTTATATAGTACTAGCGGGAGAGGAGATACGCAGTATTTT,CASSLYSTSGRGDTQYF
-,TRBJ2-3,-,TRBV7-8,TGTGCCAGCAGACGTCCGATCGGCGCTCAGCCCACAGATACGCAGTATTTT,CASRRPIGAQPTDTQYF
-,TRBJ1-5,-,TRBV10-2,TGCGCCAGCAGTGCGGGACTGACCCACAATCAGCCCCAGCATTTT,CASSAGLTHNQPQHF
-,TRBJ1-2,few,TRBV27,TGTGCCAGCAGTTTCTCAGGGAACGATGGCTACACCTTC,CASSFSGNDGYTF
-,TRBJ1-1,-,TRBV20-1,TGCAGTGCTAGCCAGGGGCAGGGCACTGAAGCTTTCTTT,CSASQGQGTEAFF
-,TRBJ1-5,few,TRBV7-6,TGTGCCAGCAGCTTAGGATTGGCAGTTAGCAATCAGCCCCAGCATTTT,CASSLGLAVSNQPQHF
-,TRBJ1-1,-,TRBV6-1,TGTGCCAGCAGTGAATACCCAGCGAACACTGAAGCTTTCTTT,CASSEYPANTEAFF
-,TRBJ2-1,once,TRBV12-3/TRBV12-4,TGTGCCAGCAGTTTACTACAGGCGGGGACCAATGAGCAGTTCTTC,CASSLLQAGTNEQFF
-,TRBJ1-4,-,TRBV20-1,TGCAGTGCTAGACCGCAGGAGAGGACAGTGAATGAAAAACTGTTTTTT,CSARPQERTVNEKLFF
-,TRBJ2-7,few,TRBV4-1,TGCGCCAGCAGCCAAGGCCTGACGAGCTCCTACGAGCAGTACTTC,CASSQGLTSSYEQYF
-,TRBJ2-1,-,TRBV6-2/TRBV6-3,TGTGCCAGCAGTTACTCTGGGCAGGGCAATGAGCAGTTCTTC,CASSYSGQGNEQFF
TRBD2,TRBJ2-5,-,TRBV6-2/TRBV6-3,TGTGCCAGCAGTTACTCGCCTCTAGCGGGAGTGGGGTTCCAAGAGACCCAGTACTTC,CASSYSPLAGVGFQETQYF
TRBD2,TRBJ2-3,-,TRBV7-9,TGTGCCAGCAGCAAAAGACTAGCGGATACAGATACGCAGTATTTT,CASSKRLADTDTQYF
TRBD2,TRBJ2-7,few,TRBV6-6,TGTGCCAGCAGTGATGTAGCGGGAGGCCACGAGCAGTACTTC,CASSDVAGGHEQYF
-,TRBJ2-1,few,TRBV29-1,TGCAGCGTTGAAGAGAGTGGAGTCTACAATGAGCAGTTCTTC,CSVEESGVYNEQFF
-,TRBJ1-2,-,TRBV10-3,TGTGCCATCAGTGGTTATCTCGAAGGTATCGGTGGCTACACCTTC,CAISGYLEGIGGYTF
-,TRBJ2-3,few,TRBV9,TGTGCCAGCAGCGTAGGTAGTTCAAGAACAGATACGCAGTATTTT,CASSVGSSRTDTQYF
TRBD2,TRBJ2-7,-,TRBV20-1,TGCAGTGCCAAACGCGGGACTAGCGGGAGTAGGAGGGCTTACGAGCAGTACTTC,CSAKRGTSGSRRAYEQYF
TRBD2,TRBJ2-1,-,TRBV18,TGTGCCAGCTCACCACCTAGCGGGAACAATGAGCAGTTCTTC,CASSPPSGNNEQFF
-,TRBJ2-7,-,TRBV20-1,TGCAGTGCTGAGGACTCCGGGGGAGGAGCGGGCGAGCAGTACTTC,CSAEDSGGGAGEQYF
TRBD1,TRBJ1-4,few,TRBV7-2,TGTGCCAGCAGCAGGGGAGGACAGGACTCTGAAAAACTGTTTTTT,CASSRGGQDSEKLFF
-,TRBJ1-5,-,TRBV7-2,TGTGCCAGCAGCTTAAACAGAAATAGCAATCAGCCCCAGCATTTT,CASSLNRNSNQPQHF
TRBD2,TRBJ2-3,-,TRBV12-3/TRBV12-4,TGTGCCAGCAGTTTACCTAGCGGGAGATCAGATACGCAGTATTTT,CASSLPSGRSDTQYF
TRBD1,TRBJ2-7,-,TRBV12-5,TGTGCTAGTGGTTCGGAACAGGGGGTATCCGACGAGCAGTACTTC,CASGSEQGVSDEQYF
TRBD2,TRBJ2-4,few,TRBV6-1,TGTGCCAGCAGTGAAGAAATGTGGGAGGGTGGAAACATTCAGTACTTC,CASSEEMWEGGNIQYF
-,TRBJ1-1,-,TRBV12-3/TRBV12-4,TGTGCCAGCAGCCTGACGGCGTCAGCCTTTAAGATCTTT,CASSLTASAFKIF
TRBD2,TRBJ2-7,few,TRBV18,TGTGCCAGCTCCCCCGGACTAGCGGGAATTGGCGAGCAGTACTTC,CASSPGLAGIGEQYF
TRBD2,TRBJ2-3,-,TRBV5-4,TGTGCCAGCAGCCAAGACGGGCCGATAGCGGGAGAGTTGGATACGCAGTATTTT,CASSQDGPIAGELDTQYF